The 8 T cell receptor beta chains presented below share a single source sample, sequenced in a study of T cell responses to AZD1222 COVID-19 vaccine. Method: immunoSEQ multiplex PCR; TCRdb's copy keeps in-frame clones and lacks some. This table has approximately 140,000 clones, around 93% appearing once. Sequenced here: peripheral blood, sampled on day 0 of AZD1222 vaccination. These receptor sequences come from an adult in good health.

The chain carries TRBV9 and TRBJ2-1; 7 bases line up with TRBD1. The germline V gene has CDR1 SGDLS and CDR2 YYNGEE. Trimming took 0 bases from V and 8 from J; bases not matched to a gene: 8. The CDR3 totals 15 residues. Written as DNA, the CDR3 is TGTGCCAGCAGCGTAGAGGGGGCCCTGGGCCATGAGCAGTTCTTC. Protein: CASSVEGALGHEQFF.

The chain carries TRBV14 and TRBJ2-2, with 7 nucleotides matching TRBD1. CDR1 is SGHDN and CDR2 is FVKESK in the germline V gene. V lost 0 bases, J lost 4 bases, and 8 bases stayed unmatched. The CDR3 consists of 17 residues. CDR3 DNA sequence: TGTGCCAGCAGCCAAGATATTAGACAGGGTTGCACCGGGGAGCTGTTTTTT. Translated, it gives CASSQDIRQGCTGELFF.

The chain carries TRBV19 and TRBJ2-1; D might be TRBD1 (6 bases). V lost 7 bases to trimming and J lost 0 bases, with 10 bases between them. The V gene's germline CDR1 is LNHDA and CDR2 SQIVND (reference sequence). This CDR3 has 14 residues. The CDR3 sequence is CASNSDSSYNEQFF. In DNA, the CDR3 is TGTGCCAGTAACTCGGACAGCTCCTACAATGAGCAGTTCTTC.

V usage is TRBV5-1 and J usage is TRBJ2-7; 7 bases agree with TRBD1. Germline loops: CDR1 SGHRS, CDR2 YFSETQ. The CDR3 is made up of 15 amino acids. V was clipped by 1 base and J by 3 bases; unmatched bases: 7. This chain's CDR3 is CASSLHRDSRYEQYF. The CDR3 region has the DNA TGCGCCAGCAGCTTGCATAGGGACAGTCGCTACGAGCAGTACTTC.

The CDR3 sequence: CASSLYRAQQETQYF. The DNA for the CDR3 is TGTGCCAGCAGCTTGTACCGAGCACAACAAGAGACCCAGTACTTC. The chain employs TRBV5-4 and TRBJ2-5; D unclear. The ends were cut back, 1 base at V and 2 bases at J, with 12 bases in the middle. This CDR3 comprises 15 residues. CDR1 and CDR2 (germline): SGHNT, YYREEE (reference sequence).

The genes are TRBV19 and TRBJ1-2; 7 nucleotides line up with TRBD1. Germline trimming cut 8 bases from V and 7 bases from J; bases unmatched to any gene: 7. CDR1 is LNHDA, CDR2 SQIVND, per germline (reference sequence). The CDR3 is 12 residues long. The CDR3 sequence: CASLGQARGYTF. The CDR3 DNA reads as TGTGCCAGTCTCGGACAGGCTCGTGGCTACACCTTC.

The chain joins TRBV5-4 to TRBJ1-5; no firm D call. CDR1 and CDR2 from the germline V gene are SGHNT and YYREEE (reference sequence). Deletions cut 2 bases from V and 3 bases from J, with 3 bases between. The CDR3 is 12 residues long. CDR3 loop: CASSFDNQPQHF. The CDR3 nucleotides read TGTGCCAGCAGCTTTGACAATCAGCCCCAGCATTTT.

This rearrangement joins TRBV5-1 to TRBJ1-1; D not resolved. The CDR3 spans 14 residues. CDR1 and CDR2 from the germline V gene are SGHRS and YFSETQ. Trimming left V 4 bases short and J 3 bases short, with 13 bases between. CDR3 region: CASSTLGRDTEAFF. CDR3 DNA: TGCGCCAGCAGCACCCTAGGACGCGACACTGAAGCTTTCTTT.